This TCR beta chain stems from a study of T cell changes during pregnancy in multiple sclerosis. Clones were read by immunoSEQ multiplex PCR, and TCRdb kept only the in-frame ones, dropping some. Counted here are around 70,000 clones, around nine tenths occurring once; the ten biggest clones make up almost 0.3%. This CDR3 region has 13 residues. Trimming took off 3 bases at V and 6 bases at J, with 12 bases between the two ends. The germline gives CDR1 MDHEN, CDR2 SYDVKM. Here the sequenced sample was CD4+ T cells from peripheral blood mononuclear cells, taken after pregnancy. This TCR came from a female donor with multiple sclerosis, enrolled in a pregnancy study. This rearrangement joins TRBV28 to TRBJ2-7; a possible D gene is TRBD2 (6 bases). As DNA, the CDR3 is TGTGCCAGCAGTTTTCCACTAGCTGCCGAGCAGTACTTC. Its translation: CASSFPLAAEQYF.